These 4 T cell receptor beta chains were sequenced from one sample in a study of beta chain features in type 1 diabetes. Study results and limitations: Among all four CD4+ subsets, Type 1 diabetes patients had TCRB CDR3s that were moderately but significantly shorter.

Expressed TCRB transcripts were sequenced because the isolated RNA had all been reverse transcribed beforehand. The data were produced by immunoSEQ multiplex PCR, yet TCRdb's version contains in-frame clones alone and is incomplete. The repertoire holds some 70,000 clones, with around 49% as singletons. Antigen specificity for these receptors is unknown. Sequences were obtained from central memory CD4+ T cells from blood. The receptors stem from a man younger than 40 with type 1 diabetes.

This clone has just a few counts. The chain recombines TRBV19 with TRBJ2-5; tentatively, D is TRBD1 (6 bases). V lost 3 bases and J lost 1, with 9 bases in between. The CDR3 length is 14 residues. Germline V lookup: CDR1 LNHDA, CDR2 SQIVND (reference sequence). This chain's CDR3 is CASSIQGRQETQYF. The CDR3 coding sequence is TGTGCCAGTAGTATTCAGGGGCGCCAAGAGACCCAGTACTTC.

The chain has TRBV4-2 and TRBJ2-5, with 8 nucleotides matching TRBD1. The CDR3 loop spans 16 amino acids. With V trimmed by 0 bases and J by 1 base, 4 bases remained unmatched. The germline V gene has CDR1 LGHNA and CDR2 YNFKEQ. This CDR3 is CASSQDRDRLQETQYF. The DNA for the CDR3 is TGTGCCAGCAGCCAAGATAGGGACAGGCTCCAAGAGACCCAGTACTTC.

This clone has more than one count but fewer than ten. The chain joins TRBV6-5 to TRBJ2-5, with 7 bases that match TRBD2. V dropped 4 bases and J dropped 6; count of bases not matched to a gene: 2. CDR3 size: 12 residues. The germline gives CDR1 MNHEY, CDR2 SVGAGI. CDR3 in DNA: TGTGCCAGCAGTTCCGGGGGGAAGACCCAGTACTTC. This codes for CASSSGGKTQYF.

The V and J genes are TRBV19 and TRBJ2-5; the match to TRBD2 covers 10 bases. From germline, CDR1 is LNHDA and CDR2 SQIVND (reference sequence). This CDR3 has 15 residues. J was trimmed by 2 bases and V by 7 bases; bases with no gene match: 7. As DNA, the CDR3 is TGTGCCAGTACGAAGGAGCGGGGGGGACAAGAGACCCAGTACTTC. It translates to CASTKERGGQETQYF. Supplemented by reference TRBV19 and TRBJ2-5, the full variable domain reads DGGITQSPKYLFRKEGQNVTLSCEQNLNHDAMYWYRQDPGQGLRLIYYSQIVNDFQKGDIAEGYSVSREKKESFPLTVTSAQKNPTAFYLCASTKERGGQETQYFGPGTRLLVL.